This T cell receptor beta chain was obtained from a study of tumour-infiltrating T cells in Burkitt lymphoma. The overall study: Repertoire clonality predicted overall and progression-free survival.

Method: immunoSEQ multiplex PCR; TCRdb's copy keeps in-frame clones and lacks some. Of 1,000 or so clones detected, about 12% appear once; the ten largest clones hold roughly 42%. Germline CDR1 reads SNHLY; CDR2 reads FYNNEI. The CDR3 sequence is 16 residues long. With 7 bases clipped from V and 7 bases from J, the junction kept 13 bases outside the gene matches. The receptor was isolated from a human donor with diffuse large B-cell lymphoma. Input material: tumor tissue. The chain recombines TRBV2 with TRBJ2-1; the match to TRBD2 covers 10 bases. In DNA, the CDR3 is TGTGCCAGCAATTCAGCTTCCGGGACTAGCGTAAATGAGCAGTTCTTC. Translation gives CASNSASGTSVNEQFF. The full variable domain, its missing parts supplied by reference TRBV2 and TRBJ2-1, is EPEVTQTPSHQVTQMGQEVILRCVPISNHLYFYWYRQILGQKVEFLVSFYNNEISEKSEIFDDQFSVERPDGSNFTLKIRSTKLEDSAMYFCASNSASGTSVNEQFFGPGTRLTVL.